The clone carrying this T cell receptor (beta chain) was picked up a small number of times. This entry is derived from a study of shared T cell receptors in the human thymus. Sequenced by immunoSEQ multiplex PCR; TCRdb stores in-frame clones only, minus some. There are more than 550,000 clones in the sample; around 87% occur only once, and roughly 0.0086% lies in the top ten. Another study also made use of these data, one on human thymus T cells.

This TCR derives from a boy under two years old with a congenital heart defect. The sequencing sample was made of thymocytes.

CDR3 in amino acids: CACDGETNEKLFF. The CDR3 region has the DNA TGTGCCTGTGATGGGGAGACTAATGAAAAACTGTTTTTT. The chain links TRBV30 to TRBJ1-4; no firm D call. Germline lookup yields CDR1 GTSNPN and CDR2 SVGIG (reference sequence). Trimming cost V 6 bases and J 2 bases, with 10 bases left between them. CDR3 length: 13 residues.